One and the same sample provided the 8 T cell receptor beta chains below, sequenced in a study of blood T cell repertoires in COVID-19. Libraries were prepared by immunoSEQ multiplex PCR; TCRdb keeps only in-frame clonotypes and omits some of them. The table shows approximately 170,000 clones, with 86% occurring only once. Input material: peripheral blood. The origin of the receptors is an older woman with COVID-19, enrolled during active disease.

This clone was detected once. The gene calls are TRBV25-1 and TRBJ2-7, with 7 bases that match TRBD2. The CDR3 runs 16 residues. Trimming at V came to 1 base and at J to 6 bases, leaving 12 bases not matched to a gene. The germline CDR1 and CDR2 sequences are MGHDK and SYGVNS. The CDR3 DNA follows: TGTGCCAGCAGTGAATGGGGGGGGGACCCACTCCGCGAGCAGTACTTC. Amino acid sequence: CASSEWGGDPLREQYF.

The CDR3 DNA is TGTGCCAGCAACTCCGGGGCAGATACGCAGTATTTT. Translating gives CASNSGADTQYF. The rearrangement joins TRBV7-2 to TRBJ2-3, with D possibly being TRBD2 (5 bases). Deletions cut 7 bases from V and 4 bases from J, with 9 bases between. Germline CDR1 is SGHTA and CDR2 is FQGNSA. This CDR3 contains 12 residues.

The chain carries TRBV19 and TRBJ1-6; unclear D gene. Trimming left V 5 bases short and J 9 bases short, with 11 bases between. Germline V CDR1 and CDR2: LNHDA, SQIVND (reference sequence). The CDR3 consists of 13 residues. The CDR3 nucleotides are TGTGCCAGTAGTCCCCGCCCAGGTTCACCCCTCCACTTT. As protein: CASSPRPGSPLHF. Full variable domain (rest looked up from reference TRBV19 and TRBJ1-6): DGGITQSPKYLFRKEGQNVTLSCEQNLNHDAMYWYRQDPGQGLRLIYYSQIVNDFQKGDIAEGYSVSREKKESFPLTVTSAQKNPTAFYLCASSPRPGSPLHFGNGTRLTVT.

The chain carries TRBV7-3 and TRBJ2-1, with D hard to call. Trimming left V 1 base short and J 8 bases short, with 12 bases between. The germline gives CDR1 SGHTA, CDR2 FQGTGA. The CDR3 runs 14 residues. This chain's CDR3 is CASSLRSSSDEQFF. The DNA of the CDR3 is TGTGCCAGCAGCTTAAGGAGCTCCTCCGATGAGCAGTTCTTC.

The J gene is TRBJ2-7, the V gene TRBV12-3 or TRBV12-4; D uncertain. The CDR3 is made up of 12 amino acids. Trimming removed 5 bases at V and 4 bases at J, with 9 bases between. The CDR3 sequence: CASSPREYEQYF. The DNA for the CDR3 is TGTGCCAGCAGTCCTAGAGAATACGAGCAGTACTTC.

The chain joins TRBV18 to TRBJ1-1, with D maybe TRBD1 (6 bases). The germline CDR1 and CDR2 sequences are KGHSH and LQKENI. The CDR3 runs to 16 residues. V lost 4 bases, J lost 4 bases, and 19 bases lay in between. The CDR3: CASSLPRTVWSTEAFF. The CDR3 DNA reads as TGTGCCAGCTCACTCCCTCGGACAGTTTGGAGCACTGAAGCTTTCTTT.

J is TRBJ2-4 and V is TRBV19; D is possibly TRBD1 (6 bases). With 6 bases removed from V and 4 bases from J, the gap between germline ends came to 10 bases. The CDR3 length is 13 residues. Germline-derived CDR1 and CDR2 are LNHDA and SQIVND (reference sequence). In DNA, the CDR3 is TGTGCCAGTAGCTCCGGGACAAAAAACATTCAGTACTTC. As protein: CASSSGTKNIQYF.

The gene calls are TRBV9 and TRBJ2-3; 8 bases match TRBD1. The germline V gene encodes CDR1 SGDLS and CDR2 YYNGEE. There are 15 residues in the CDR3. Unmatched junction bases numbered 4, after V lost 0 bases and J lost 4 bases. The CDR3 DNA sequence: TGTGCCAGCAGCGTAGGGGGGACAGGAGCAGATACGCAGTATTTT. The encoded protein is CASSVGGTGADTQYF. Complete variable domain (other parts from reference TRBV9 and TRBJ2-3): DSGVTQTPKHLITATGQRVTLRCSPRSGDLSVYWYQQSLDQGLQFLIQYYNGEERAKGNILERFSAQQFPDLHSELNLSSLELGDSALYFCASSVGGTGADTQYFGPGTRLTVL.